This passage covers 28 T cell receptor beta chains from one sample sequenced in a study of CD4 T cells in relation to SARS-CoV-2 and coronaviruses. For these TCRs, the target antigens are not known. Sequencing was performed with immunoSEQ multiplex PCR; in TCRdb, only in-frame clones are kept and a portion is missing. The sample includes about 38,000 clones, around four fifths seen only once; the top ten take over 20%. The sample consisted of memory CD4+ T cells from PBMCs, cultured in vitro. The origin of the receptors is an adult with COVID-19.

The V call is TRBV21-1, the J call TRBJ2-7; the table's D call, TRBD2, was not checked against the DNA. TRBV21-1 is shown as a pseudogene. CDR3 size: 16 residues. The CDR3 DNA reads as TGTGCCAGCAGCCGGGGGAAACTAGCGGTTAGGTACGAGCAGTACTTC. Amino acids: CASSRGKLAVRYEQYF.

This clone was recorded once. The V and J genes are TRBV11-3 and TRBJ2-7; TRBD1 might be the D (5 bases). The CDR3 runs to 13 residues. Trimming took 1 base from V and 3 from J, leaving 7 bases between them. The germline CDR1 and CDR2 sequences are SGHNT and YENEEA. CDR3 DNA sequence: TGTGCCAGCAGCTTAGGGGGCGACTACGAGCAGTACTTC. Amino acids: CASSLGGDYEQYF.

This clone turned up a few times. Other DNA sequences in the same sample also yield this CDR3. The genes are TRBV28 and TRBJ1-5; D might be TRBD1 (6 bases). Between the trimmed V and J ends, which lost 3 bases and 2 bases, there was a span of 11 bases. The germline V gene encodes CDR1 MDHEN and CDR2 SYDVKM. The CDR3 extends over 15 amino acids. The CDR3 loop is CASSFARGGNQPQHF. CDR3 bases: TGTGCCAGCAGTTTCGCTAGGGGGGGCAATCAGCCCCAGCATTTT. The full variable domain, rest sourced from reference TRBV28 and TRBJ1-5, is DVKVTQSSRYLVKRTGEKVFLECVQDMDHENMFWYRQDPGLGLRLIYFSYDVKMKEKGDIPEGYSVSREKKERFSLILESASTNQTSMYLCASSFARGGNQPQHFGDGTRLSIL.

The chain combines TRBV18 with TRBJ2-2, with 8 bases aligning to TRBD2. V lost 4 bases to trimming and J lost 0 bases; unmatched junction nucleotides: 7. The germline CDR1 and CDR2 sequences are KGHSH and LQKENI. The CDR3 loop spans 17 amino acids. DNA of the CDR3: TGTGCCAGCTCACGTAGCGGGATCGTTTCGAACACCGGGGAGCTGTTTTTT. Protein: CASSRSGIVSNTGELFF.

This CDR3 reads CASSSRSNPGLAENEQFF. In DNA, the CDR3 is TGTGCCAGCAGCTCCCGCTCCAATCCGGGACTAGCAGAGAATGAGCAGTTCTTC. The V call is TRBV9, the J call TRBJ2-1, with 9 bases aligning to TRBD2. The CDR3 is 18 residues long. V trimming: 4 bases; J trimming: 7 bases; junction bases outside the gene matches: 18. CDR1 SGDLS and CDR2 YYNGEE come from the germline V gene.

This chain joins TRBV19 and TRBJ2-1, with TRBD2 matching over 8 bases. Losses at the gene ends were 5 bases for V and 4 bases for J; bases not matched to a gene: 7. Germline V gene sequence: CDR1 LNHDA, CDR2 SQIVND (reference sequence). The CDR3 length is 15 residues. DNA of the CDR3: TGTGCCAGTAGTCTCAGCGGGAGTCATTACAATGAGCAGTTCTTC. Encoded protein: CASSLSGSHYNEQFF. Filled out from reference TRBV19 and TRBJ2-1, the complete variable domain reads DGGITQSPKYLFRKEGQNVTLSCEQNLNHDAMYWYRQDPGQGLRLIYYSQIVNDFQKGDIAEGYSVSREKKESFPLTVTSAQKNPTAFYLCASSLSGSHYNEQFFGPGTRLTVL.

This chain links TRBV7-2 with TRBJ2-6; possibly TRBD1 or TRBD2 for D (5 bases each). The V end lost 1 base, the J end lost 3 bases, and 7 bases lay between the germline ends. This CDR3 has 15 amino acids. Per germline, CDR1 SGHTA and CDR2 FQGNSA. In DNA, the CDR3 is TGTGCCAGCAGCTTAGGAGGGGTTGGGGCCAACGTCCTGACTTTC. This gives the protein CASSLGGVGANVLTF.

This clone was observed a few times. At one end the junction does not follow the germline gene, possibly because of a read error. The chain carries TRBV7-9 and TRBJ2-1, with D possibly matching TRBD2 (5 bases). The germline gives CDR1 SEHNR, CDR2 FQNEAQ (reference sequence). The CDR3 runs 16 residues. The CDR3 DNA reads TGTGCCAGCAGCCCCCCCCGGACTTCTCCAAACAATGAGCTGTTCTTC. This sequence encodes CASSPPRTSPNNELFF.

The chain uses TRBV5-1 and TRBJ1-5; possible D gene TRBD1, 6 bases. With 0 bases removed from V and 1 base from J, the gap between germline ends came to 11 bases. Germline values: CDR1 SGHRS, CDR2 YFSETQ. The CDR3 length is 16 residues. CDR3 DNA sequence: TGCGCCAGCAGCTTGGACGGGACAAGAAGCAATCAGCCCCAGCATTTT. This codes for CASSLDGTRSNQPQHF.

The chain has TRBV5-1 and TRBJ2-3; D is undetermined. The CDR3 totals 13 residues. V dropped 4 bases and J dropped 5 bases, with 11 bases sitting between them. The V gene's germline CDR1 is SGHRS and CDR2 YFSETQ. The CDR3 sequence: CASSGPQIDTQYF. As DNA, the CDR3 is TGCGCCAGCAGCGGACCACAGATAGATACGCAGTATTTT.

The V and J genes are TRBV18 and TRBJ1-1; TRBD1 matches 7 bases. Unmatched junction bases numbered 5, after V lost 4 bases and J lost 6 bases. Germline V lookup: CDR1 KGHSH, CDR2 LQKENI. This CDR3 has 13 amino acids. CDR3 coding DNA: TGTGCCAGCTCACTAGGGGGCGGCTCTGAAGCTTTCTTT. Amino acids: CASSLGGGSEAFF.

V gene TRBV3-1 (or the pseudogene TRBV3-2) combines with J gene TRBJ2-2; D gene ambiguous. Germline CDR1 is LGHDT and CDR2 is YNNKEL (reference sequence). The CDR3 contains 11 residues. V gave up 7 bases and J gave up 3 bases, with 3 bases separating them. The CDR3 loop is CASKYTGELFF. The CDR3 bases are TGTGCCAGCAAATACACCGGGGAGCTGTTTTTT.

This clone has a single count. The chain couples TRBV5-1 to TRBJ1-2, with no clear D. Germline V gives CDR1 SGHRS, CDR2 YFSETQ. Trimming stripped 4 bases from V and 2 bases from J, with 12 bases between. CDR3 length equals 14 residues. The CDR3 region has the DNA TGCGCCAGCAGCCCTGTGGACGGAAACTATGGCTACACCTTC. Encoded protein: CASSPVDGNYGYTF. Filled out from reference TRBV5-1 and TRBJ1-2, the complete variable domain reads KAGVTQTPRYLIKTRGQQVTLSCSPISGHRSVSWYQQTPGQGLQFLFEYFSETQRNKGNFPGRFSGRQFSNSRSEMNVSTLELGDSALYLCASSPVDGNYGYTFGSGTRLTVV.

This chain uses TRBV7-2 with TRBJ1-6; D might be TRBD1 (6 bases). The CDR3 sequence is 12 residues long. V lost 1 base to trimming and J lost 13 bases, with 8 bases between them. The germline V gene has CDR1 SGHTA and CDR2 FQGNSA. The CDR3 here is CASSLGRGPLHF. The CDR3 coding sequence is TGTGCCAGCAGCTTAGGCAGGGGTCCCCTCCACTTT. Variable domain in full (rest from reference TRBV7-2 and TRBJ1-6): GAGVSQSPSNKVTEKGKDVELRCDPISGHTALYWYRQSLGQGLEFLIYFQGNSAPDKSGLPSDRFSAERTGGSVSTLTIQRTQQEDSAVYLCASSLGRGPLHFGNGTRLTVT.

J is TRBJ2-1 and V is TRBV4-1; no reliable D call. Trimming shortened V by 2 bases and J by 12 bases, and 17 bases separated the two germline ends. CDR3 length: 14 amino acids. Germline V gene lookup returns CDR1 MGHRA and CDR2 YSYEKL. The CDR3 bases are TGCGCCAGCAGCCAACCAGGAGATTCCCCCACGCAGTTCTTC. Translation: CASSQPGDSPTQFF.

This chain connects TRBV24-1 to TRBJ1-1; D possibly corresponds to TRBD1 (5 bases). Germline CDR1 is KGHDR and CDR2 is SFDVKD. This CDR3 has 12 residues. The V and J ends lost 3 bases and 5 bases respectively, with 6 bases between them. In nucleotides, the CDR3 is TGTGCCACCAGTGATGGGGGTACTGAAGCTTTCTTT. Amino acid sequence: CATSDGGTEAFF.

The gene calls are TRBV7-9 and TRBJ1-3; D is unclear. The V gene lost 6 bases and the J gene lost 0 bases, with 12 bases spanning the gap. The CDR3 is 15 amino acids. Germline V gene data show CDR1 as SEHNR and CDR2 as FQNEAQ (reference sequence). The chain's CDR3 is CASSSGPLSGNTIYF. CDR3 DNA: TGTGCCAGCAGTTCTGGTCCGCTCTCTGGAAACACCATATATTTT. The full variable domain, with the rest looked up from reference TRBV7-9 and TRBJ1-3, is DTGVSQNPRHKITKRGQNVTFRCDPISEHNRLYWYRQTLGQGPEFLTYFQNEAQLEKSRLLSDRFSAERPKGSFSTLEIQRTEQGDSAMYLCASSSGPLSGNTIYFGEGSWLTVV.

CDR3 in amino acids: CASSLEPPSYEQYF. The CDR3 region has the DNA TGTGCCAGCAGCTTAGAGCCCCCCTCCTACGAGCAGTACTTC. The chain combines TRBV7-2 with TRBJ2-7, with D hard to call. The CDR3 runs to 14 residues. In germline, CDR1 is SGHTA, CDR2 FQGNSA. V lost 1 base to trimming and J lost 0 bases, with 7 bases between them.

The chain carries TRBV27 and TRBJ1-5, with D possibly being TRBD1 (5 bases). CDR1 is MNHEY, CDR2 SMNVEV, per germline (reference sequence). Deletions cut 8 bases from V and 2 bases from J, with 10 bases between. The CDR3 is made up of 13 amino acids. CDR3 sequence: CASAGSRNQPQHF. Here the CDR3 DNA reads TGTGCCAGCGCAGGGTCGCGCAATCAGCCCCAGCATTTT.

V is TRBV18 and J is TRBJ2-2; 8 bases match TRBD2. The V and J ends lost 4 bases and 2 bases, in that order; junction bases with no gene match: 6. The CDR3 runs 16 residues. Germline CDR1 and CDR2: KGHSH and LQKENI. For the CDR3, the DNA is TGTGCCAGCTCACAGTCGGGAGGGACAAACACCGGGGAGCTGTTTTTT. Translated: CASSQSGGTNTGELFF.

The chain links TRBV9 to TRBJ2-1; the D gene is possibly TRBD1 (5 bases). Deletions cut 0 bases from V and 3 bases from J, with 7 bases between. The CDR3 extends over 14 amino acids. Germline loops: CDR1 SGDLS, CDR2 YYNGEE. CDR3 sequence (DNA): TGTGCCAGCAGCGTAGATGACAGCTACAATGAGCAGTTCTTC. It encodes CASSVDDSYNEQFF.

The rearrangement joins TRBV5-4 to TRBJ2-3; 10 nucleotides align to TRBD2. V shed 4 bases and J 4 bases; nucleotides not matched to a gene: 6. The V gene's germline CDR1 is SGHNT and CDR2 YYREEE (reference sequence). The CDR3 is 15 amino acids. DNA for the CDR3: TGTGCCAGCAGCCCCCAGCTAGCGGGAGCAGATACGCAGTATTTT. Amino acids: CASSPQLAGADTQYF.

This chain connects TRBV28 to TRBJ1-1; D is perhaps TRBD1 (6 bases). Deletions cut 6 bases from V and 6 bases from J, with 11 bases between. Germline CDR1 is MDHEN and CDR2 is SYDVKM. The CDR3 spans 12 residues. Written as DNA, the CDR3 is TGTGCCAGCAGACTCAGGGGCCCTGAAGCTTTCTTT. It specifies CASRLRGPEAFF.

This rearrangement joins TRBV2 to TRBJ1-2, with D unclear. Trimming cost V 4 bases and J 4 bases, with 10 bases left between them. The CDR3 totals 13 residues. Germline V gene sequence: CDR1 SNHLY, CDR2 FYNNEI. The CDR3 coding sequence is TGTGCCAGCAGTGCAGATGGAGGCTATGGCTACACCTTC. It is translated as CASSADGGYGYTF.

This clone was found once. CDR3 sequence reads: CAITPTSGSTDTQYF. The CDR3 DNA follows: TGTGCCATCACCCCAACTAGCGGGAGTACAGATACGCAGTATTTT. V is TRBV10-3 and J is TRBJ2-3; TRBD2 matches at 11 bases. Germline V gene sequence: CDR1 ENHRY, CDR2 SYGVKD. The junction had 6 bases not matched to a gene; V was cut back by 7 bases and J by 3 bases. This CDR3 spans 15 amino acids.

The chain links TRBV4-1 to TRBJ2-1; unclear D gene. This CDR3 has 14 amino acids. V lost 2 bases and J lost 7, with 12 bases in between. The germline V gene encodes CDR1 MGHRA and CDR2 YSYEKL. The CDR3 loop is CASSQPFSVNEQFF. The CDR3 coding sequence is TGCGCCAGCAGCCAACCGTTCAGCGTTAATGAGCAGTTCTTC.

This chain links TRBV11-2 with TRBJ1-4; weak D call: TRBD1 (6 bases). This CDR3 is 19 amino acids long. The V end was cut by 0 bases, the J end by 0 bases, with 17 bases between. Germline values: CDR1 SGHAT, CDR2 FQNNGV. CDR3 in amino acids: CASSLDLELGAATNEKLFF. The CDR3 DNA sequence: TGTGCCAGCAGCTTAGATTTGGAACTGGGGGCAGCAACTAATGAAAAACTGTTTTTT.

V and J are TRBV24-1 and TRBJ2-2; D unresolved. The CDR3 sequence is 18 residues long. Per the germline V gene, CDR1 is KGHDR and CDR2 is SFDVKD. The V end lost 5 bases, the J end lost 4 bases, and 22 bases lay between the germline ends. CDR3 coding DNA: TGTGCCACCAGTGCGCGGCCAACCTCCATCATGGGCACCGGGGAGCTGTTTTTT. This translates into CATSARPTSIMGTGELFF.